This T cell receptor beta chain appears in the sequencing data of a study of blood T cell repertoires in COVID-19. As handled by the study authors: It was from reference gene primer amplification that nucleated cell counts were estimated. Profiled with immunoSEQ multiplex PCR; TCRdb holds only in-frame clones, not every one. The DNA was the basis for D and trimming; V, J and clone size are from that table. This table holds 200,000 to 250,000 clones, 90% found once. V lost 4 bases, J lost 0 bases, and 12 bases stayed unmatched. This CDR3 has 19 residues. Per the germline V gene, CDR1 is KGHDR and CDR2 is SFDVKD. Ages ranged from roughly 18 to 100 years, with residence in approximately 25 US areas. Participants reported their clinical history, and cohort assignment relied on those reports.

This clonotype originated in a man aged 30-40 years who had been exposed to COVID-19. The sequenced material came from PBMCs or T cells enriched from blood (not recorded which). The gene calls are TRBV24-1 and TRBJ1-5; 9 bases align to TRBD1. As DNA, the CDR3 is TGTGCCACCAGTGAACTGCCGGGACAGGGATTACCTAGCAATCAGCCCCAGCATTTT. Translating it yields CATSELPGQGLPSNQPQHF.